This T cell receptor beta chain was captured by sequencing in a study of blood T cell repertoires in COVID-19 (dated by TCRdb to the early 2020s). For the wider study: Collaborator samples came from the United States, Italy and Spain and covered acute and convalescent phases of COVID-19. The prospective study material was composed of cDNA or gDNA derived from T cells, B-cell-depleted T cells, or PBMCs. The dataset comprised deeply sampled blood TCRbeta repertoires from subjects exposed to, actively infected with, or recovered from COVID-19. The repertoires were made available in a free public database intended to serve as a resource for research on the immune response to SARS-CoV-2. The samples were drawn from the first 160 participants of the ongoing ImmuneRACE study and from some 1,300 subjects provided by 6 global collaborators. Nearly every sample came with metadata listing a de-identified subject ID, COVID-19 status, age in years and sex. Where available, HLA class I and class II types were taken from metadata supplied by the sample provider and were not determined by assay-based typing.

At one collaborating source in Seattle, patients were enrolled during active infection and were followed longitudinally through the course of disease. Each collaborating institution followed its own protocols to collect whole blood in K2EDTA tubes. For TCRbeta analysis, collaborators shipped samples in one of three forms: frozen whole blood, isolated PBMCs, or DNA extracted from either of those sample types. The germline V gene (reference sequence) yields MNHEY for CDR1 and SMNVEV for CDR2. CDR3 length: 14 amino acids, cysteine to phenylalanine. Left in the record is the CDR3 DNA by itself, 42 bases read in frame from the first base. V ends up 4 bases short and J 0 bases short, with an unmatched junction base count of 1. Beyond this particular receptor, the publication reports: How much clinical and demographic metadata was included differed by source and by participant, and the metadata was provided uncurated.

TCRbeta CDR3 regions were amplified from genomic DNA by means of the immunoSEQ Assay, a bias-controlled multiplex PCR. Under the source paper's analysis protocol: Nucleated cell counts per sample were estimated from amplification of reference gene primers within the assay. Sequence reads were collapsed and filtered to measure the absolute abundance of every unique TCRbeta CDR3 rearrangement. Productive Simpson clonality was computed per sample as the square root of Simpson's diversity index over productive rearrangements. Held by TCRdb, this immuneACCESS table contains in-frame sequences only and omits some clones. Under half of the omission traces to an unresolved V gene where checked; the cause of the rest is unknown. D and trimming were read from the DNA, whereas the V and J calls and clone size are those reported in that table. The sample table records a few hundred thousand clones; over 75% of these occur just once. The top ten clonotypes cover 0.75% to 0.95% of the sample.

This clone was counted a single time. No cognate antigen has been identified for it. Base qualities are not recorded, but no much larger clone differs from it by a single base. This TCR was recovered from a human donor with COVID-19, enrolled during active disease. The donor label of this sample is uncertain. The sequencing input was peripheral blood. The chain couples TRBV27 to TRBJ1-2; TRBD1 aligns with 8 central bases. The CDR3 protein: CASSSTGANYGYTF. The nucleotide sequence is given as TGTGCCAGCAGTTCGACAGGGGCTAACTATGGCTACACCTTC.